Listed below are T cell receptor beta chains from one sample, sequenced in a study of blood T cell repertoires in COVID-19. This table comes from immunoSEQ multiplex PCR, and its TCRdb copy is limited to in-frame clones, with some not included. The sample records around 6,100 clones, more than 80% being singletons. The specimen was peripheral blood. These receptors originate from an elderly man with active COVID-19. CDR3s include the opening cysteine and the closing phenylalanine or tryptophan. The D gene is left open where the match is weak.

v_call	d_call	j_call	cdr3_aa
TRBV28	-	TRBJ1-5	CASSSDQPQHF
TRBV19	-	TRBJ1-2	CASSIGGVGGYTF
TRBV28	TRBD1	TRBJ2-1	CASRLQGSNEQFF
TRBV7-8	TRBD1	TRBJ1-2	CASSFGQGGGYTF
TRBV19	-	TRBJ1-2	CASIGTERSYGYTF
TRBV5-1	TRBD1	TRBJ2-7	CASSLGDRGYEQYF
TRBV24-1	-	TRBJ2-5	CATSDSLETQYF
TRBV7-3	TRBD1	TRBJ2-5	CASSQTTGVGETQYF
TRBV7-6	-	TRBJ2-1	CASSLANRAGNEQFF
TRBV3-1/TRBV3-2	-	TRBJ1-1	CASSLARMNTEAFF
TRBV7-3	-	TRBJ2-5	CASSRGGVSQETQYF
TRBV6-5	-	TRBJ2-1	CASRYTSDSYNEQFF
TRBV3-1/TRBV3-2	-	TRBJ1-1	CASRGGIEAFF
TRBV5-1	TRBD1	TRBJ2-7	CASSLARGQGEQYF
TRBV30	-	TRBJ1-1	CAWTMTLLREAFF
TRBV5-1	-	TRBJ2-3	CASSFGDTQYF
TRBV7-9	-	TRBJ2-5	CASQTTVQETQYF
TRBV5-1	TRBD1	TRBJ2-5	CASSYSTGEETQYF
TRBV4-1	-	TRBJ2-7	CASSPSTILRGQYF
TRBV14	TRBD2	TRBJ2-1	CASSHAGLAGGDEQFF
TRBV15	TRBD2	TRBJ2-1	CATSRDFPGLAIYNEQFF
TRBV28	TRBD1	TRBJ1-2	CASSSNGQALYGYTF
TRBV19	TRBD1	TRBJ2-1	CATRQGANEQFF
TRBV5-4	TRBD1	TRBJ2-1	CASSGTGDLYNEQFF
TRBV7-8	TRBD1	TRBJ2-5	CASIRGTGGGETQYF
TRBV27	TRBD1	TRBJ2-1	CASSSQGQGTYNEQFF
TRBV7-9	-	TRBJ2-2	CASSLRANTGELFF
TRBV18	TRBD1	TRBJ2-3	CASSETGFTDTQYF
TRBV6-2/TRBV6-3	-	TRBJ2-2	CASSYQYTGELFF
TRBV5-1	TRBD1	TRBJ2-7	CATSKDRYEQYF
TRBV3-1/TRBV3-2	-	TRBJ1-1	CASSQDTGLNTEAFF
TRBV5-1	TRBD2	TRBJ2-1	CASSLDSGTYNEQFF
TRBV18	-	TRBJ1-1	CASSAPDGAWVAFF
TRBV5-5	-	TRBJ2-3	CASSLDSLPGTDTQYF
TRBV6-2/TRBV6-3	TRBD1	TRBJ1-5	CASSSPLTGRHQPQHF
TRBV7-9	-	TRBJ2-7	CASRGDRDFYEQYF
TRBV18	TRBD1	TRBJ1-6	CASSRNRGSPLHF
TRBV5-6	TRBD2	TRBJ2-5	CASSLSPRTSGSQETQYF
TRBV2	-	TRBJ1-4	CASSESGAGNEKLFF
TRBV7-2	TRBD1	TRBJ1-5	CASSFGSGGAGQPQHF
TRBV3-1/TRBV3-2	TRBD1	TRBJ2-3	CASSQHRGLQYF